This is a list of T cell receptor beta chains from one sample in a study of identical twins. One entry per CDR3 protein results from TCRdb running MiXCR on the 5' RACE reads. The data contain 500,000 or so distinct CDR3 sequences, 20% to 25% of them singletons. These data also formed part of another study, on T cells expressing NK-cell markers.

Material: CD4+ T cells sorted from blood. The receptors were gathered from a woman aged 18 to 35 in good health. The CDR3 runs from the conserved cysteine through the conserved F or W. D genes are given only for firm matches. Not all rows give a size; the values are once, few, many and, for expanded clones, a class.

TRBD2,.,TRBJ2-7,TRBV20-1,TGCAGTGCTGATAGCGGGGCGTCCTACGAGCAGTACTTC,CSADSGASYEQYF
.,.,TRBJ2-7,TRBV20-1,TGCAGTGCCCAGCGGGCGGCAGGGAGGTACGAGCAGTACTTC,CSAQRAAGRYEQYF
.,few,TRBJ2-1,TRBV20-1,TGCAGTGCTAGAGTTTGGCTCCCAAGCTCCTACAATGAGCAGTTCTTC,CSARVWLPSSYNEQFF
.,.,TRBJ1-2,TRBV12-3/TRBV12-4,TGTGCCAGCAGTTTCCCGTATAACTATGGCTACACCTTC,CASSFPYNYGYTF
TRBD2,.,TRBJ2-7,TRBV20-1,TGCAGTGCTAGTCCAGCGGGAGCAGCAACCTACGAGCAGTACTTC,CSASPAGAATYEQYF
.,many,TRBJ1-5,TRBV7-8,TGTGCCAGCAGCTTAATAGGAAGCAATCAGCCCCAGCATTTT,CASSLIGSNQPQHF
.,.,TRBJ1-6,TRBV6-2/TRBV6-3,TGTGCCAGCAGTCCGTGGGCCTTCGCGGGATCACCCCTCCACTTT,CASSPWAFAGSPLHF
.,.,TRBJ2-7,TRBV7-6,TGTGCCAGCAGCTTATGGGGCCTTCAGTACTTC,CASSLWGLQYF
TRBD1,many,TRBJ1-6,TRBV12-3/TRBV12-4,TGTGCCAGCAGTTTAACGGCAGGGGGTAATTCACCCCTCCACTTT,CASSLTAGGNSPLHF
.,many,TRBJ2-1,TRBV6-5,TGTGCCAGCAGTTACTCGATCGTTGGGGGAGCCTACAATGAGCAGTTCTTC,CASSYSIVGGAYNEQFF
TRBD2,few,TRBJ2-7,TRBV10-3,TGTGCCATCAGTGTACCAGCGGGAGGCGAGCAGTACTTC,CAISVPAGGEQYF
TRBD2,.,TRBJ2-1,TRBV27,TGTGCCAGCAGTTTATCTAGCGGGGTATACAATGAGCAGTTCTTC,CASSLSSGVYNEQFF
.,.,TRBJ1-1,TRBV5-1,TGCGCCAGCAGACTGACACTGAACACTGAAGCTTTCTTT,CASRLTLNTEAFF
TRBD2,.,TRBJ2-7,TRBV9,TGTGCCAGCAGCGTAGCAGGGACTAGCGGGATCTACGAGCAGTACTTC,CASSVAGTSGIYEQYF
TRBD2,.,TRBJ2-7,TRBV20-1,TGCAGTGCCCCAGGGACTAGCGGGAGGAGCTACGAGCAGTACTTC,CSAPGTSGRSYEQYF
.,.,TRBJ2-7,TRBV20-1,TGCAGTGCTAGAAAGGCAGCATCCTACGAGCAGTACTTC,CSARKAASYEQYF
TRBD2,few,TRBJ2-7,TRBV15,TGTGCCACCAGCAGAGCGGTGACTAGCGGGACCTACGAGCAGTACTTC,CATSRAVTSGTYEQYF
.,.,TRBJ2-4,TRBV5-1,TGCGCCAGCGCTGGAGGGGAGAGGAACATTCAGTACTTC,CASAGGERNIQYF
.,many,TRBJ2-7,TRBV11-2,TGTGCCAGCAGCTTAGACAGGAGCTCCTACGAGCAGTACTTC,CASSLDRSSYEQYF
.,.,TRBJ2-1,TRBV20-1,TGCAGTGCTAGAGATCTCCGTGGTGAGCAGTTCTTC,CSARDLRGEQFF